Given below is one T cell receptor beta chain in context. Its target is unknown. The naive CD8 subset, CD45RO-negative cells positively selected for CCR7, excluded terminally differentiated effector memory CD45RA+ cells. The data stem from a study of shared clonotypes between healthy human individuals. Whole-study results and caveats: Only blood underwent sampling, and tissue repertoires likely differ. Clonotypes shared by all four sorted-subset donors had higher generation probabilities than non-shared clonotypes.

Per the original methods: With immunoSEQ giving junction-only sequences and no quality scores, filtering differed. TCRdb's table, derived via immunoSEQ multiplex PCR, lists solely in-frame clones and lacks some. V, J and clone size derive from that table, while D and trimming were established from the DNA sequence. There are roughly 2 million clones in the sample; approximately 94% occur only once, and 0.9% to 1.3% lies in the top ten. The TCR sequence derives from a young man in good health. The sample comprised naive CD8+ T cells sorted from blood.

The CDR3 region has the DNA TGCGCCAGCAGCCACGGATCGGGGGTGAACACCGGGGAGCTGTTTTTT. Its translation: CASSHGSGVNTGELFF. The chain combines TRBV4-3 with TRBJ2-2, with D perhaps matching TRBD2 (6 bases). Per germline, CDR1 LGHNA and CDR2 YSLEER. V was cut by 3 bases and J by 1 base, with 12 bases left in between. The length of the CDR3 is 16 residues.